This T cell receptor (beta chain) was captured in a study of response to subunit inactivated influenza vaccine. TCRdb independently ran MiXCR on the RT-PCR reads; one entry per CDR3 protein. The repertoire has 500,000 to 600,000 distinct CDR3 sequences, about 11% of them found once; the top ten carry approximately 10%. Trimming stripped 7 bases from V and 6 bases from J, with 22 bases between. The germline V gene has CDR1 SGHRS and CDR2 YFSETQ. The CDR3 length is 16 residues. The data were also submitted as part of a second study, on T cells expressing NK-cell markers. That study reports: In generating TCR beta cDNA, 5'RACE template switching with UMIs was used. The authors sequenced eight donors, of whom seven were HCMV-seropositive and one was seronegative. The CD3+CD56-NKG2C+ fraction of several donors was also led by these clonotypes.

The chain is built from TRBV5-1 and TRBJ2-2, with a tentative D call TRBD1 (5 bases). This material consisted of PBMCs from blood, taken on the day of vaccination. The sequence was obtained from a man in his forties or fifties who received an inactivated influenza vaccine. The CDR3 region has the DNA TGCGCCAGCGAACTTACTGGGCTAGGGGTCGCCGGGGAGCTGTTTTTT. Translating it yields CASELTGLGVAGELFF.